The subject of this entry is one T cell receptor (beta chain). In germline, CDR1 is LNHDA, CDR2 SQIVND (reference sequence). This CDR3 is 15 amino acids long. Trimming took 7 bases from V and 0 from J, leaving 13 bases between them. Measured with immunoSEQ multiplex PCR; TCRdb has only the in-frame clones, and not every one. The repertoire includes tens of thousands of clones, 70% to 90% of them detected once, and around 4.5% sits in the top ten. The data are from a study of blood T cell repertoires in COVID-19. Across the study: Sources were T cells, B-cell-depleted T cells, or PBMCs; the material itself was cDNA or gDNA.

Sequenced sample: peripheral blood. This chain links TRBV19 with TRBJ2-4; possible D gene TRBD1, 5 bases. This receptor was identified in a woman older than 75 with active COVID-19. The CDR3 DNA sequence: TGTGCCAGTACCTTGACAGTTTTAGCCAAAAACATTCAGTACTTC. Amino acid sequence: CASTLTVLAKNIQYF.